The rows below give T cell receptor beta chains drawn from one sample of a study of pediatric ulcerative colitis. Some clones are missing from TCRdb's copy, which holds only in-frame ones; the method was immunoSEQ multiplex PCR. The table shows some 24,000 clones, with 65% to 80% occurring only once. The sequenced material came from gut tissue. These receptors all stem from a boy aged 10-17 years with severe ulcerative colitis. CDR3s include the opening cysteine and the closing phenylalanine or tryptophan. Fields, in order: J gene, D gene, V gene, clone size, CDR3 protein, CDR3 DNA. A D gene is named only where the DNA matches it firmly. Clone size, where shown, is once, few, many, or a class for clones that have expanded.

TRBJ2-1 . TRBV6-6 . CASRFSLNSGEQFF TGTGCCAGCAGGTTCTCCCTGAATAGCGGTGAGCAGTTCTTC
TRBJ2-6 . TRBV15 . CATTGQSSGANVLTF TGTGCCACGACAGGACAGAGCTCTGGGGCCAACGTCCTGACTTTC
TRBJ1-5 . TRBV11-2 . CASSLGGLSNQPQHF TGTGCCAGCAGCCTCGGTGGGCTCAGCAATCAGCCCCAGCATTTT
TRBJ2-1 TRBD2 TRBV10-3 . CAIQVEGGRTYNEQFF TGTGCCATCCAAGTGGAGGGCGGGAGGACCTACAATGAGCAGTTCTTC
TRBJ1-1 . TRBV10-1 . CASREGTDTEAFF TGCGCCAGCAGGGAGGGGACGGACACTGAAGCTTTCTTT
TRBJ1-2 . TRBV6-5 . CASTERVASYGYTF TGTGCCAGCACGGAAAGGGTGGCGAGCTATGGCTACACCTTC
TRBJ1-2 . TRBV6-5 . CASRKEKGGYTF TGTGCCAGCAGAAAGGAAAAGGGTGGCTACACCTTC
TRBJ2-1 . TRBV7-2 . CASSLTLYNEQFF TGTGCCAGCAGCTTGACTCTCTACAATGAGCAGTTCTTC
TRBJ2-7 TRBD1 TRBV5-4 few CASSLTGGPYEQYF TGTGCCAGCAGCTTGACAGGGGGCCCCTACGAGCAGTACTTC
TRBJ2-1 . TRBV6-5 . CASSYDTNEQFF TGTGCCAGCAGTTACGATACGAATGAGCAGTTCTTC
TRBJ2-5 TRBD1 TRBV27 few CASSPQGTGAETQYF TGTGCCAGCAGCCCACAGGGGACAGGGGCAGAGACCCAGTACTTC
TRBJ1-1 . TRBV20-1 . CSQWKNTEAFF TGCAGCCAGTGGAAGAACACTGAAGCTTTCTTT
TRBJ2-3 . TRBV27 . CASSFRGRLAPNTDTQYF TGTGCCAGCAGTTTTCGAGGGAGACTGGCCCCCAACACAGATACGCAGTATTTT
TRBJ2-1 . TRBV7-2 . CASSSGLYNEQFF TGTGCCAGCAGCTCAGGACTCTACAATGAGCAGTTCTTC
TRBJ2-1 . TRBV27 . CASSFFWTSRNEQFF TGTGCCAGCAGTTTTTTTTGGACCTCAAGGAATGAGCAGTTCTTC
TRBJ1-2 . TRBV20-1 . CSADQGGGYTF TGCAGTGCCGATCAGGGAGGGGGCTACACCTTC
TRBJ1-2 TRBD1 TRBV9 large CASSVGTGDYGYTF TGTGCCAGCAGCGTAGGGACAGGGGACTATGGCTACACCTTC
TRBJ2-3 TRBD2 TRBV7-2 . CASSPPGGGADTQYF TGTGCCAGCAGCCCCCCTGGGGGAGGGGCAGATACGCAGTATTTT
TRBJ1-1 TRBD1 TRBV6-1 . CASSRQGPEAFF TGTGCCAGCAGTCGACAGGGTCCTGAAGCTTTCTTT
TRBJ1-5 . TRBV27 . CASSLRIEGSMHF TGTGCCAGCAGTTTACGGATCGAGGGTTCCATGCATTTT
TRBJ1-6 TRBD1 TRBV6-5 . CASSTGTGSSPLHF TGTGCCAGCAGCACCGGGACAGGGTCCTCACCCCTCCACTTT
TRBJ2-3 . TRBV6-1 . CASSARAEPGTQYF TGTGCCAGCAGTGCCCGGGCCGAGCCAGGTACGCAGTATTTT
TRBJ1-4 . TRBV5-1 . CASSFGRGDEKLFF TGCGCCAGCAGCTTCGGCAGGGGAGATGAAAAACTGTTTTTT
TRBJ1-5 . TRBV6-1 . CASSRGGDSQPQHF TGTGCCAGCAGCCGAGGGGGGGATAGTCAGCCCCAGCATTTT
TRBJ1-5 . TRBV5-4 few CASSSGRNQPQHF TGTGCCAGCAGTTCAGGACGCAATCAGCCCCAGCATTTT
TRBJ1-2 . TRBV6-6 . CATERNYGYTF TGTGCCACGGAGAGGAACTATGGCTACACCTTC
TRBJ2-7 . TRBV27 . CASSPEEPVLGEQYF TGTGCCAGCAGTCCCGAGGAACCGGTCCTTGGCGAGCAGTACTTC
TRBJ2-3 . TRBV29-1 . CSVAPDTQYF TGCAGCGTTGCCCCAGATACGCAGTATTTT
TRBJ1-2 . TRBV19 . CASSRGFGAGDYGYTF TGTGCCAGTAGTAGGGGCTTCGGGGCAGGGGACTATGGCTACACCTTC
TRBJ1-2 . TRBV10-2 . CATSEVTNYGYTF TGCGCCACCAGCGAAGTGACAAACTATGGCTACACCTTC
TRBJ1-2 . TRBV19 . CASSTWDGYTF TGTGCCAGTAGTACGTGGGATGGCTACACCTTC
TRBJ2-1 . TRBV10-3 . CAISESTGLNEQFF TGTGCCATCAGTGAGTCGACGGGTCTCAATGAGCAGTTCTTC
TRBJ2-1 . TRBV7-8 . CASSTEGGREDNEQFF TGTGCCAGCAGCACAGAGGGGGGCAGAGAAGACAATGAGCAGTTCTTC
TRBJ1-5 . TRBV7-2 . CASSLDGTIDQPQHF TGTGCCAGCAGCTTAGACGGGACCATTGATCAGCCCCAGCATTTT
TRBJ2-6 . TRBV4-1 . CASSQDEKGSGANVLTF TGCGCCAGCAGCCAAGATGAGAAGGGGTCCGGGGCCAACGTCCTGACTTTC
TRBJ2-7 . TRBV7-9 . CASSPGPGSYEQYF TGTGCCAGCAGCCCCGGGCCTGGTTCCTACGAGCAGTACTTC
TRBJ1-5 . TRBV7-2 . CASSPGGVGQPQHF TGTGCCAGCAGCCCGGGGGGGGTCGGGCAGCCCCAGCATTTT
TRBJ2-1 . TRBV7-6 few CASSLSEGNEQFF TGTGCCAGCAGCTTATCGGAAGGGAATGAGCAGTTCTTC
TRBJ2-7 TRBD2 TRBV10-1 few CASSVAGGYEQYF TGCGCCAGCAGTGTAGCGGGAGGCTACGAGCAGTACTTC
TRBJ1-1 . TRBV5-8 . CASSLPGTEAFF TGTGCCAGCAGCTTGCCAGGGACTGAAGCTTTCTTT
TRBJ2-3 . TRBV4-2 . CASSQEQLTYAADTQYF TGTGCCAGCAGCCAAGAGCAGCTGACTTATGCAGCAGATACGCAGTATTTT
TRBJ1-5 . TRBV2 . CASSDVGNHQPQHF TGTGCCAGCAGTGATGTAGGGAATCATCAGCCCCAGCATTTT
TRBJ2-7 TRBD2 TRBV15 few CATSPSRTSGYEQYF TGTGCCACCAGCCCTTCCCGGACTAGCGGATACGAGCAGTACTTC
TRBJ1-4 . TRBV15 . CATSSERGRTWENEKLFF TGTGCCACCAGCAGCGAGAGGGGCCGGACGTGGGAGAATGAAAAACTGTTTTTT
TRBJ1-6 TRBD1 TRBV27 once CASSFRPGTGLSPLHF TGTGCCAGCAGTTTTCGCCCCGGGACAGGGCTTTCACCCCTCCACTTT
TRBJ1-2 . TRBV2 . CASRGGNNYGYTF TGTGCCAGCAGAGGAGGGAATAACTATGGCTACACCTTC
TRBJ1-2 TRBD1 TRBV9 . CASSVGQGEGYGYTF TGTGCCAGCAGCGTTGGACAGGGGGAAGGCTATGGCTACACCTTC
TRBJ2-7 TRBD2 TRBV13 . CASSSSGSSYEQYF TGTGCCAGCAGCTCTAGCGGGAGTTCCTACGAGCAGTACTTC
TRBJ2-6 . TRBV19 few CASSRETGTGMSGANVLTF TGTGCCAGTAGCCGCGAGACCGGGACGGGGATGTCTGGGGCCAACGTCCTGACTTTC
TRBJ2-2 . TRBV11-2 . CASSSPQENTGELFF TGTGCCAGCAGCTCGCCTCAGGAGAACACCGGGGAGCTGTTTTTT
TRBJ2-7 . TRBV5-6 . CASSLGGRNYEQYF TGTGCCAGCAGCTTAGGGGGGAGGAACTACGAGCAGTACTTC
TRBJ2-1 TRBD2 TRBV6-6 few CASSRGRTYNEQFF TGTGCCAGCAGTCGCGGGAGGACCTACAATGAGCAGTTCTTC
TRBJ2-3 TRBD1 TRBV19 . CASHKSQGAPGGTQYF TGTGCCAGTCACAAATCCCAGGGGGCTCCGGGTGGTACGCAGTATTTT
TRBJ2-1 . TRBV2 . CASSERFVGRYNEQFF TGTGCCAGCAGTGAGCGTTTCGTAGGAAGGTACAATGAGCAGTTCTTC
TRBJ2-7 . TRBV18 . CASSQVSAGKTYEQYF TGTGCCAGCTCACAGGTCTCGGCGGGTAAGACCTACGAGCAGTACTTC
TRBJ1-2 . TRBV19 . CASSIPGEGIYGYTF TGTGCCAGTAGTATCCCCGGGGAAGGGATCTATGGCTACACCTTC
TRBJ2-6 TRBD2 TRBV7-3 once CASSSRAGAGANVLTF TGTGCCAGCAGCTCCCGAGCGGGAGCCGGGGCCAACGTCCTGACTTTC
TRBJ2-7 TRBD1 TRBV2 . CASNDPGQGAWEQYF TGTGCCAGCAACGACCCTGGACAGGGGGCTTGGGAGCAGTACTTC